The 18 T cell receptor beta chains given below trace back to one sample, sequenced in a study of cytomegalovirus exposure and HLA in healthy donors. 60 Vbeta and 13 Jbeta primers were used in PCR. Assay: immunoSEQ multiplex PCR; the TCRdb copy retains only in-frame clones and omits some. The data contain 40,000 to 55,000 clones, about 73% of them seen just once; the ten biggest clones take up about 3%. Sequenced sample: PBMCs. Source of these receptors: a man between 18 and 29 years old in good health and CMV-seronegative.

The V call is TRBV4-1, the J call TRBJ1-4, with 8 bases lining up with TRBD1. V lost 3 bases to trimming and J lost 7 bases; unmatched junction nucleotides: 10. Germline V gene sequence: CDR1 MGHRA, CDR2 YSYEKL. The CDR3 loop spans 16 amino acids. CDR3 in amino acids: CASSQARDRSGEKLFF. CDR3 coding DNA: TGCGCCAGCAGCCAGGCCAGGGACAGGTCGGGTGAAAAACTGTTTTTT.

The V and J genes are TRBV7-9 and TRBJ1-1; D unresolved. The ends were cut back, 1 base at V and 11 bases at J, with 11 bases in the middle. The CDR3 spans 12 residues. CDR1 is SEHNR, CDR2 FQNEAQ, per germline (reference sequence). The CDR3 nucleotides read TGTGCCAGCAGCTTAGAGAGGGAATCGGCTTTCTTT. Its protein is CASSLERESAFF.

By sample fraction, this clone is large. The chain carries TRBV13 and TRBJ2-3; D perhaps matches TRBD1 (6 bases). Deletions cut 3 bases from V and 0 bases from J, with 10 bases between. The CDR3 covers 15 residues. CDR1 and CDR2 (germline): PRHDT, FYEKMQ (reference sequence). For the CDR3, the DNA is TGTGCCAGCAGCTTGGACAGTACTAGCACAGATACGCAGTATTTT. Translation gives CASSLDSTSTDTQYF.

The J gene is TRBJ2-7, the V gene TRBV28; TRBD2 might be the D (6 bases). Germline assignment: CDR1 MDHEN and CDR2 SYDVKM. This CDR3 is built from 14 residues. V was cut by 6 bases and J by 2 bases, with 14 bases left in between. In DNA, the CDR3 is TGTGCCAGCAGCTTGGGGGGACGGACCTACGAGCAGTACTTC. This sequence encodes CASSLGGRTYEQYF. Full variable domain (missing parts from reference TRBV28 and TRBJ2-7): DVKVTQSSRYLVKRTGEKVFLECVQDMDHENMFWYRQDPGLGLRLIYFSYDVKMKEKGDIPEGYSVSREKKERFSLILESASTNQTSMYLCASSLGGRTYEQYFGPGTRLTVT.

This clone was found a few times. The V gene is TRBV6-1, the J gene TRBJ2-5, with 9 bases that match TRBD2. CDR1 MNHNS and CDR2 SASEGT come from the germline V gene. There are 14 residues in the CDR3. The ends lost 7 bases at V and 3 bases at J; junction bases unmatched: 6. Here the CDR3 reads CASTQLAGKETQYF. The CDR3 DNA sequence: TGTGCCAGCACCCAGCTAGCGGGAAAAGAGACCCAGTACTTC.

This chain connects TRBV4-1 to TRBJ2-3; D unresolved. Germline CDR1 and CDR2: MGHRA and YSYEKL. V dropped 1 base and J dropped 3 bases, with 11 bases sitting between them. The CDR3 is 15 amino acids. CDR3 DNA sequence: TGCGCCAGCAGCCAAGTAATAGTCGCGACAGATACGCAGTATTTT. The encoded protein is CASSQVIVATDTQYF.

This rearrangement joins TRBV5-4 to TRBJ1-4; 7 bases agree with TRBD1. This CDR3 has 15 amino acids. Germline V gene lookup returns CDR1 SGHNT and CDR2 YYREEE (reference sequence). V shed 4 bases and J 3 bases; nucleotides not matched to a gene: 6. The CDR3 DNA follows: TGTGCCAGCAGCCTACAGGGACAGTCTAATGAAAAACTGTTTTTT. The encoded protein is CASSLQGQSNEKLFF.

The chain combines TRBV4-3 with TRBJ2-3; tentative D call: TRBD1 (5 bases). This CDR3 spans 16 amino acids. V dropped 2 bases and J dropped 3 bases, with 15 bases sitting between them. Per germline, CDR1 LGHNA and CDR2 YSLEER. The CDR3: CASSQMWGASTDTQYF. DNA of the CDR3: TGCGCCAGCAGCCAAATGTGGGGCGCGTCGACAGATACGCAGTATTTT.

Comments on this clone: The junction departs from germline at one end; a sequencing error may be responsible. The CDR3 DNA follows: TGTGCCAGCAGTTACGGGAGCTCCTACGAGCGGTACTTC. It translates to CASSYGSSYERYF. The J gene is TRBJ2-7, the V gene TRBV27; a weak D match, TRBD2 (6 bases). The V gene's germline CDR1 is MNHEY and CDR2 SMNVEV (reference sequence). This CDR3 has 13 amino acids.

The gene calls are TRBV7-8 and TRBJ1-2; perhaps TRBD1 as D (6 bases). V was trimmed by 2 bases and J by 2 bases, leaving 12 bases between them. Germline-derived CDR1 and CDR2 are SGHVS and FQNEAQ. The CDR3 is 15 amino acids. The CDR3 bases are TGTGCCAGCAGCTTAAGAGACAGGCCCAACTATGGCTACACCTTC. Residues: CASSLRDRPNYGYTF.

The chain links TRBV2 to TRBJ2-1; 7 positions match TRBD2. CDR3 length: 16 amino acids. Per germline, CDR1 SNHLY and CDR2 FYNNEI. Unmatched junction bases numbered 7, after V lost 5 bases and J lost 0 bases. The CDR3 reads CASSRSGLSSYNEQFF. The CDR3 coding sequence is TGTGCCAGCAGTCGTAGCGGGCTGAGCTCCTACAATGAGCAGTTCTTC.

The genes are TRBV30 and TRBJ1-5; D not certain. Trimming took 0 bases from V and 6 from J, leaving 15 bases between them. CDR1 and CDR2 (germline): GTSNPN, SVGIG (reference sequence). This CDR3 region has 15 residues. Here the CDR3 reads CAWSVLAGVGQPQHF. CDR3 nucleotides: TGTGCCTGGAGTGTACTGGCGGGAGTCGGTCAGCCCCAGCATTTT.

The chain recombines TRBV11-2 with TRBJ2-2; 13 nucleotides align to TRBD2. The CDR3 is 16 residues long. Trimming cost V 5 bases and J 7 bases; bases outside gene matches: 7. The germline gives CDR1 SGHAT, CDR2 FQNNGV. The CDR3 reads CASSQGLAGVGGELFF. CDR3 nucleotides: TGTGCCAGCAGCCAAGGACTAGCGGGAGTCGGCGGGGAGCTGTTTTTT.

A single count supports this clone. V usage is TRBV28 and J usage is TRBJ2-1, with 10 bases that match TRBD2. The trim removed 6 bases at V and 3 bases at J, leaving 5 bases unmatched. Germline assignment: CDR1 MDHEN and CDR2 SYDVKM. The CDR3 consists of 15 residues. The CDR3, as DNA: TGTGCCAGCAGGGGTGGACTAGCGGTCTACAATGAGCAGTTCTTC. Translated: CASRGGLAVYNEQFF.

The rearrangement uses TRBV25-1 and TRBJ2-1; TRBD2 aligns across 13 bases. CDR1 MGHDK and CDR2 SYGVNS come from the germline V gene. This CDR3 contains 17 residues. The V and J ends lost 4 bases and 4 bases, in that order; junction bases with no gene match: 7. CDR3 sequence reads: CASSARLAGGRYNEQFF. CDR3 bases: TGTGCCAGCAGTGCCCGACTAGCGGGAGGCCGTTACAATGAGCAGTTCTTC.

The chain has TRBV10-3 and TRBJ2-7; 10 bases line up with TRBD2. V lost 10 bases and J lost 7; bases outside the gene matches: 16. The CDR3 has 15 amino acids. CDR1 is ENHRY, CDR2 SYGVKD, per germline. DNA of the CDR3: TGTGCCACCAGGACTAGCGGCGAGAACGGGGGAGAGCAGTACTTC. Protein: CATRTSGENGGEQYF.

The V gene is TRBV13, the J gene TRBJ2-1; 8 bases are a match to TRBD2. In germline, CDR1 is PRHDT, CDR2 FYEKMQ (reference sequence). The CDR3 runs to 13 residues. Unmatched junction bases numbered 10, after V lost 10 bases and J lost 8 bases. CDR3 nucleotides: TGTGCCACCGGGACTAGGGGAGCGGATGAGCAGTTCTTC. Translating gives CATGTRGADEQFF.

The rearrangement joins TRBV18 to TRBJ1-1; 7 bases fit TRBD1. The CDR3 loop spans 16 amino acids. Trimming took 2 bases from V and 1 from J; bases not matched to a gene: 7. The germline V gene has CDR1 KGHSH and CDR2 LQKENI. CDR3 DNA sequence: TGTGCCAGCTCACCAAATAGGGACAGCGCGAACACTGAAGCTTTCTTT. It yields the protein CASSPNRDSANTEAFF. Together with reference TRBV18 and TRBJ1-1, the CDR3 gives the full variable domain: NAGVMQNPRHLVRRRGQEARLRCSPMKGHSHVYWYRQLPEEGLKFMVYLQKENIIDESGMPKERFSAEFPKEGPSILRIQQVVRGDSAAYFCASSPNRDSANTEAFFGQGTRLTVV.